This T cell receptor (beta chain) was profiled in a study of OX40 agonist ivuxolimab in advanced cancers. Germline CDR1 and CDR2: SGDLS and YYNGEE. The CDR3 runs 16 residues. Unmatched junction bases numbered 5, after V lost 4 bases and J lost 2 bases. Method: immunoSEQ multiplex PCR; TCRdb's copy keeps in-frame clones and lacks some. The table includes approximately 74,000 clones, less than 90% detected once. In this sample, this clone turned up once. V is TRBV9 and J is TRBJ2-3; 12 bases are a match to TRBD2. The sequences come from CD4+ or CD8+ T cells sorted from blood, collected in a trial of the OX40 agonist ivuxolimab. The TCR originated in an adult with an advanced solid tumor such as melanoma, head and neck, liver or kidney cancer. The CDR3 is CASSTRLAGVTDTQYF. CDR3 nucleotide sequence: TGTGCCAGCAGCACGCGACTAGCGGGGGTCACAGATACGCAGTATTTT.